The 29 T cell receptor beta chains below come from one sample, sequenced in a study of a mutant IDH1 vaccine in newly diagnosed glioma. TCRdb's table, derived via immunoSEQ multiplex PCR, lists solely in-frame clones and lacks some. The sample contains over 75,000 clones, roughly 77% of which appear only once. Time point of the sample: baseline, week 1 (first vaccination visit). Treatment in this sample: pre-vaccination baseline after standard-of-care therapy. The sample was PBMCs, taken from a glioma patient treated with radiotherapy, temozolomide or both. All receptors come from a man aged 35 to 55 with glioma.

The rearrangement links TRBV4-3 to TRBJ2-3; the match to TRBD2 covers 12 bases. The V and J ends lost 0 bases and 1 base, in that order; junction bases with no gene match: 8. The CDR3 covers 19 residues. The V gene's germline CDR1 is LGHNA and CDR2 YSLEER. The CDR3 coding sequence is TGCGCCAGCAGCCAAGATCTTGCTAGCGGGAGGGGCGGCACAGATACGCAGTATTTT. It specifies CASSQDLASGRGGTDTQYF.

The gene calls are TRBV2 and TRBJ2-5; 9 bases align to TRBD2. V lost 2 bases and J lost 4; bases outside the gene matches: 11. Germline V gives CDR1 SNHLY, CDR2 FYNNEI. This CDR3 is 17 amino acids long. The CDR3 spells CASSEFQGGRAPETQYF. The CDR3 DNA reads as TGTGCCAGCAGTGAATTTCAGGGCGGGAGGGCCCCAGAGACCCAGTACTTC.

This clone appeared a single time. This sequence joins TRBV7-2 and TRBJ2-7; 14 bases match TRBD2. CDR3 length: 16 amino acids. J gave up 2 bases and V 5 bases, and 5 bases lay outside the gene matches. CDR1 is SGHTA, CDR2 FQGNSA, per germline. CDR3 sequence reads: CASSAWGLAGAYEQYF. The CDR3 DNA follows: TGTGCCAGCAGCGCCTGGGGACTAGCGGGAGCCTACGAGCAGTACTTC. Filled out from reference TRBV7-2 and TRBJ2-7, the complete variable domain reads GAGVSQSPSNKVTEKGKDVELRCDPISGHTALYWYRQSLGQGLEFLIYFQGNSAPDKSGLPSDRFSAERTGGSVSTLTIQRTQQEDSAVYLCASSAWGLAGAYEQYFGPGTRLTVT.

V usage is TRBV6-5 and J usage is TRBJ1-2; D remains ambiguous. Trimming took off 4 bases at V and 5 bases at J, with 8 bases between the two ends. This CDR3 is 12 amino acids long. Germline assignment: CDR1 MNHEY and CDR2 SVGAGI. The CDR3 loop is CASSWMSYGYTF. As DNA, the CDR3 is TGTGCCAGCAGTTGGATGAGTTATGGCTACACCTTC.

This clone was detected only once. The chain couples TRBV4-1 to TRBJ1-5; possibly TRBD1 for D (5 bases). The germline V gene encodes CDR1 MGHRA and CDR2 YSYEKL. CDR3 length equals 17 residues. The V end lost 4 bases, the J end lost 2 bases, and 18 bases lay between the germline ends. The CDR3 nucleotides are TGCGCCAGCAGCCCCACGGCTGGGGGGGAAGGCAATCAGCCCCAGCATTTT. Protein product: CASSPTAGGEGNQPQHF.

This chain joins TRBV21-1 and TRBJ2-1; the listed D gene, TRBD2, was not tested against the DNA. TRBV21-1 is given as a pseudogene. The CDR3 extends over 12 amino acids. The chain's CDR3 is CAPGLARNEQFF. The CDR3 coding sequence is TGTGCCCCTGGACTAGCCCGAAATGAGCAGTTCTTC.

This clone was observed a handful of times. V is TRBV10-3 and J is TRBJ2-7; 8 nucleotides line up with TRBD1. J lost 6 bases, V lost 11 bases, and 6 bases had no gene match. The germline gives CDR1 ENHRY, CDR2 SYGVKD. The CDR3 runs to 11 residues. Here the CDR3 reads CALGQEGEQYF. The CDR3 coding sequence is TGTGCCTTGGGACAGGAGGGCGAGCAGTACTTC.

The J gene is TRBJ2-7, the V gene TRBV9; the D gene is possibly TRBD2 (6 bases). Germline-derived CDR1 and CDR2 are SGDLS and YYNGEE. V was pared by 3 bases and J by 2 bases, with 12 bases between. The CDR3 runs to 14 residues. This CDR3 reads CASSAGGAAYEQYF. The DNA for the CDR3 is TGTGCCAGCAGCGCAGGAGGGGCCGCCTACGAGCAGTACTTC.

In nucleotides, the CDR3 is TGTGCCAGCAGTTTACGGCCAGGGAACACTGAAGCTTTCTTT. This translates into CASSLRPGNTEAFF. This chain connects TRBV6-5 to TRBJ1-1; no clear D gene. CDR3 length: 14 residues. Germline V CDR1 and CDR2: MNHEY, SVGAGI. The ends were cut back, 4 bases at V and 1 base at J, with 10 bases in the middle.

The chain employs TRBV11-2 and TRBJ2-5, with D unresolved. Germline V gene data show CDR1 as SGHAT and CDR2 as FQNNGV. This CDR3 contains 15 residues. V was trimmed by 5 bases and J by 2 bases, leaving 15 bases between them. CDR3 sequence (DNA): TGTGCCAGCAGCCTACTGGACGGAGAGCAAGAGACCCAGTACTTC. The encoded protein is CASSLLDGEQETQYF.

The chain links TRBV29-1 to TRBJ1-1; TRBD1 aligns across 7 bases. The CDR3 runs to 15 residues. Germline V gene lookup returns CDR1 SQVTM and CDR2 ANQGSEA. V lost 8 bases and J lost 4; bases outside the gene matches: 16. The CDR3 here is CSTKGGTAPTTEAFF. The CDR3 DNA reads as TGCAGCACAAAAGGCGGGACAGCCCCCACCACTGAAGCTTTCTTT.

The chain employs TRBV25-1 and TRBJ1-1; D remains unclear. V was trimmed by 1 base and J by 0 bases, leaving 6 bases between them. This CDR3 spans 14 amino acids. Germline CDR1 MGHDK, CDR2 SYGVNS. CDR3 residues: CASSELGMNTEAFF. CDR3 bases: TGTGCCAGCAGTGAATTGGGGATGAACACTGAAGCTTTCTTT.

The V gene is TRBV2, the J gene TRBJ2-7; D uncertain. The CDR3 is 13 amino acids. V was clipped by 8 bases and J by 0 bases, with 11 bases between them. The V gene's germline CDR1 is SNHLY and CDR2 FYNNEI. The CDR3 nucleotides are TGTGCCAGCGCCAGTGGCAACTCCTACGAGCAGTACTTC. The encoded protein is CASASGNSYEQYF.

The DNA of the CDR3 is TGTGCCAGAAGCTTGTATTCCTACGAGCAGTACTTC. This sequence encodes CARSLYSYEQYF. This chain uses TRBV5-3 with TRBJ2-7; D remains ambiguous. TRBV5-3 is labeled an ORF, and its function is uncertain. The CDR3 runs to 12 residues. Deletions cut 1 base from V and 1 base from J, with 3 bases between.

The chain carries TRBV19 and TRBJ2-7, with TRBD2 matching over 8 bases. From germline, CDR1 is LNHDA and CDR2 SQIVND (reference sequence). The CDR3 loop spans 13 amino acids. Trimming cost V 8 bases and J 3 bases; bases outside gene matches: 6. The CDR3 region is CASARGGDYEQYF. The CDR3 DNA sequence: TGTGCCAGTGCCCGGGGGGGCGACTACGAGCAGTACTTC.

This chain links TRBV5-5 with TRBJ2-7, with D possibly called TRBD1 or TRBD2 (6 bases each). V was clipped by 2 bases and J by 2 bases, with 14 bases between them. Germline CDR1 is SGHKS and CDR2 is YYEKEE (reference sequence). The CDR3 has 15 residues. DNA for the CDR3: TGTGCCAGCAGCTTCTCCGGGGGCAGTACCTACGAGCAGTACTTC. This codes for CASSFSGGSTYEQYF.

This chain links TRBV30 with TRBJ1-6, with a tentative D call TRBD1 (5 bases). Germline CDR1 GTSNPN, CDR2 SVGIG (reference sequence). Trimming pared 0 bases from V and 5 bases from J, leaving 11 bases between. The CDR3 runs to 15 residues. CDR3 nucleotide sequence: TGTGCCTGGAGTGTACAGGCAGGAGATAATTCACCCCTCCACTTT. Amino acids: CAWSVQAGDNSPLHF.

CDR3 protein: CASSWVGANVLTF. The CDR3 nucleotides are TGTGCCAGCAGTTGGGTGGGGGCCAACGTCCTGACTTTC. This chain joins TRBV27 and TRBJ2-6; D unclear. The length of the CDR3 is 13 residues. V lost 4 bases and J 4 bases, leaving 5 bases between the germline ends. Germline V gives CDR1 MNHEY, CDR2 SMNVEV (reference sequence).

V usage is TRBV4-3 and J usage is TRBJ2-1; 10 bases match TRBD1. Unmatched junction bases numbered 4, after V lost 2 bases and J lost 3 bases. Germline CDR1 LGHNA, CDR2 YSLEER. The CDR3 has 16 amino acids. In DNA form, the CDR3 reads TGCGCCAGCAGCCAATCCGGGACAGGGGTCTACAATGAGCAGTTCTTC. This translates into CASSQSGTGVYNEQFF.

J is TRBJ2-1 and V is TRBV7-2; tentatively, D is TRBD1 (5 bases). Trimming took 1 base from V and 12 from J, leaving 13 bases between them. The CDR3 has 13 amino acids. Germline V gene data show CDR1 as SGHTA and CDR2 as FQGNSA. The CDR3 coding sequence is TGTGCCAGCAGCTTAGATACTACAGGATGGCAGTTCTTC. Translating gives CASSLDTTGWQFF.

This clone was observed a single time. The chain combines TRBV5-1 with TRBJ2-2; unclear D gene. This CDR3 has 14 amino acids. V was pared by 3 bases and J by 5 bases, with 11 bases between. CDR1 is SGHRS and CDR2 is YFSETQ in the germline V gene. The DNA for the CDR3 is TGCGCCAGCAGCTCACTCCCTGGGACCGGGGAGCTGTTTTTT. The encoded protein is CASSSLPGTGELFF.

The rearrangement joins TRBV28 to TRBJ2-3, with 8 positions matching TRBD1. The CDR3 has 14 residues. J gave up 6 bases and V 6 bases, and 8 bases lay outside the gene matches. The germline V gene encodes CDR1 MDHEN and CDR2 SYDVKM. The CDR3 protein is CASRVRQGLDTQYF. The CDR3, as DNA: TGTGCCAGCAGAGTAAGACAGGGGTTGGATACGCAGTATTTT.

The sample holds one count of this clone. The J gene is TRBJ1-5, the V gene TRBV5-5, with 9 bases fitting TRBD1. The CDR3 runs to 15 residues. The ends lost 7 bases at V and 5 bases at J; junction bases unmatched: 10. In germline, CDR1 is SGHKS, CDR2 YYEKEE (reference sequence). The CDR3 nucleotides read TGTGCCAGCTCAATGACAGGGGGACCCCATCAGCCCCAGCATTTT. Amino acids: CASSMTGGPHQPQHF.

The chain couples TRBV14 to TRBJ1-6; D not resolved. Trimming stripped 1 base from V and 8 bases from J, with 6 bases between. Germline-derived CDR1 and CDR2 are SGHDN and FVKESK. The CDR3 loop spans 13 amino acids. The chain's CDR3 is CASSQGQYSPLHF. CDR3 sequence (DNA): TGTGCCAGCAGCCAAGGGCAGTATTCACCCCTCCACTTT.

Here the CDR3 reads CASSLGGTGEAFF. CDR3 DNA: TGTGCCAGCAGCTTAGGAGGAACTGGGGAAGCTTTCTTT. The genes are TRBV11-2 and TRBJ1-1; D not certain. CDR1 and CDR2 (germline): SGHAT, FQNNGV. Between the trimmed V and J ends, which lost 1 base and 8 bases, there was a span of 11 bases. This CDR3 is 13 amino acids long.

V gene TRBV5-6 combines with J gene TRBJ2-5; 9 bases are shared with TRBD2. The CDR3 has 15 amino acids. Germline CDR1 and CDR2: SGHDT and YYEEEE. The J segment lost 2 bases and the V segment lost 4 bases, leaving 6 bases of the junction unmatched. The CDR3 nucleotides read TGTGCCAGCAGCCGGCAAGCGGGGGGTCAAGAGACCCAGTACTTC. Protein sequence: CASSRQAGGQETQYF.

This chain joins TRBV28 and TRBJ2-2, with unresolved D. The CDR3 has 11 amino acids. V was shortened by 8 bases and J by 3 bases, with 4 bases between the two germline ends. Germline values: CDR1 MDHEN, CDR2 SYDVKM. This chain's CDR3 is CASVDTGELFF. The CDR3, as DNA: TGTGCCAGCGTAGACACCGGGGAGCTGTTTTTT.

The J gene is TRBJ2-3, the V gene TRBV5-1; D unclear. Germline lookup yields CDR1 SGHRS and CDR2 YFSETQ. This CDR3 is built from 14 residues. V lost 4 bases and J lost 2, with 11 bases in between. The CDR3 nucleotides read TGCGCCAGCAGCAACGGACGGCCCACAGATACGCAGTATTTT. Translated, it gives CASSNGRPTDTQYF.

J is TRBJ2-3 and V is TRBV11-3; 11 nucleotides align to TRBD2. Per germline, CDR1 SGHNT and CDR2 YENEEA. With V trimmed by 1 base and J by 4 bases, 4 bases remained unmatched. This CDR3 spans 16 amino acids. The CDR3 DNA sequence: TGTGCCAGCAGCTTAGGAATAGCGGGGGGGCCAGATACGCAGTATTTT. Protein sequence: CASSLGIAGGPDTQYF.